The entry below gives a single T cell receptor beta chain sequence along with its context. The data derive from a study of monozygotic twins with inflammatory bowel disease. Germline lookup yields CDR1 MDHEN and CDR2 SYDVKM. This CDR3 spans 14 amino acids. The UMIs carried a 6-nucleotide sample barcode, and they were added by template switching. TCRdb re-called the 5' RACE reads; one entry per CDR3 protein, DNA not given. Here the sample table reports 150,000 to 200,000 distinct CDR3 sequences. The sample taken for sequencing was blood. This chain uses TRBV28 with TRBJ1-4; lacking DNA, the TRBD1 call made by TCRdb goes unchecked. The TCR originated in a human donor with ulcerative colitis or Crohn's disease, or a healthy co-twin of an affected twin (not recorded which). The CDR3 loop is CASSLIGAYEKLFF.